These 17 T cell receptor beta chains originate from one sample sequenced in a study of tissue T cells after allogeneic stem cell transplantation. Sequencing used immunoSEQ multiplex PCR; TCRdb keeps in-frame clones, though not all of them. The sample yields tens of thousands of clones, roughly 92% seen once. This sample comprised blood, obtained before transplantation. These receptors were collected from a woman between 35 and 75 years old who later had graft-versus-host disease after an allogeneic stem cell transplant.

The chain employs TRBV7-2 and TRBJ2-5; D gene uncertain. This CDR3 is 12 amino acids long. Germline V gives CDR1 SGHTA, CDR2 FQGNSA. V was clipped by 0 bases and J by 10 bases, with 9 bases between them. CDR3 DNA: TGTGCCAGCAGCTTAGCACTTTACGGCCAGTACTTC. This sequence encodes CASSLALYGQYF.

This rearrangement joins TRBV4-3 to TRBJ2-7; D is unresolved. Per the germline V gene, CDR1 is LGHNA and CDR2 is YSLEER. The CDR3 is 14 residues long. V lost 0 bases and J lost 2, with 8 bases in between. The CDR3 DNA reads TGCGCCAGCAGCCAAGAAGTTGAAACCTACGAGCAGTACTTC. It specifies CASSQEVETYEQYF.

The genes are TRBV18 and TRBJ2-1, with TRBD2 matching 7 bases. CDR3 length: 16 residues. Per the germline V gene, CDR1 is KGHSH and CDR2 is LQKENI. V was pared by 3 bases and J by 3 bases, with 8 bases of the junction left unmatched. CDR3 residues: CASSPEAGVSYNEQFF. The CDR3 coding sequence is TGTGCCAGCTCACCCGAGGCGGGAGTGAGCTACAATGAGCAGTTCTTC.

The V gene is TRBV2, the J gene TRBJ1-1; TRBD1 matches 7 bases. CDR3 length: 14 amino acids. The V gene's germline CDR1 is SNHLY and CDR2 FYNNEI. Losses at the gene ends were 1 base for V and 3 bases for J; bases not matched to a gene: 2. The chain's CDR3 is CASSEDRGDTEAFF. Here the CDR3 DNA reads TGTGCCAGCAGTGAAGACAGGGGCGACACTGAAGCTTTCTTT.

The rearrangement joins TRBV7-3 to TRBJ2-3; D may be TRBD1 or TRBD2 (5 bases each). Germline CDR1 and CDR2: SGHTA and FQGTGA. V lost 1 base and J 4 bases, leaving 12 bases between the germline ends. The CDR3 contains 15 residues. CDR3 nucleotide sequence: TGTGCCAGCAGCTTAATCCACATGGGGGCAGATACGCAGTATTTT. It encodes CASSLIHMGADTQYF.

In this sample, this clone turned up a few times. V gene TRBV4-1 combines with J gene TRBJ1-4; 10 bases match TRBD1. The CDR3 spans 17 residues. V shed 2 bases, J shed 4 bases, and the junction held 7 bases outside the gene matches. Germline lookup yields CDR1 MGHRA and CDR2 YSYEKL. CDR3 nucleotide sequence: TGCGCCAGCAGCCAACAGACAGGGGGCCTGAGTAATGAAAAACTGTTTTTT. Its protein is CASSQQTGGLSNEKLFF.

The chain recombines TRBV19 with TRBJ2-7; 7 bases are a match to TRBD2. Germline V gives CDR1 LNHDA, CDR2 SQIVND (reference sequence). The CDR3 totals 15 residues. V gave up 1 base and J gave up 2 bases; unmatched junction bases: 5. The CDR3 region has the DNA TGTGCCAGTAGTATAGGGTCCAGCGGGGCCTACGAGCAGTACTTC. Translation gives CASSIGSSGAYEQYF.

The chain has TRBV30 and TRBJ1-6; D is possibly TRBD1 (5 bases). Trimming stripped 4 bases from V and 6 bases from J, with 13 bases between. This CDR3 has 14 residues. Germline assignment: CDR1 GTSNPN and CDR2 SVGIG (reference sequence). CDR3 in amino acids: CAWTRGTINSPLHF. Written as DNA, the CDR3 is TGTGCCTGGACGCGGGGGACCATTAATTCACCCCTCCACTTT.

The CDR3 spells CASSYGAGSNQPQHF. CDR3 nucleotide sequence: TGTGCCAGCAGTTACGGGGCAGGGAGCAATCAGCCCCAGCATTTT. The chain joins TRBV6-5 to TRBJ1-5, with D maybe TRBD1 (5 bases). The CDR3 runs to 15 residues. The V and J ends lost 2 bases and 1 base respectively, with 9 bases between them. Germline V gene data show CDR1 as MNHEY and CDR2 as SVGAGI.

This clone was counted once. The chain uses TRBV6-4 and TRBJ2-1; 8 bases align to TRBD2. The V segment lost 5 bases and the J segment 6 bases; nucleotides outside the gene matches: 3. The CDR3 consists of 13 residues. CDR1 and CDR2 from the germline V gene are MRHNA and SNTAGT. CDR3 sequence (DNA): TGTGCCAGCAGTCCCGGGACTAGCAATGAGCAGTTCTTC. As protein: CASSPGTSNEQFF.

J is TRBJ2-7 and V is TRBV11-1, with D maybe TRBD2 (5 bases). The V and J ends lost 1 base and 6 bases respectively, with 13 bases between them. CDR1 and CDR2 from the germline V gene are SGHAT and FQDESV (reference sequence). This CDR3 region has 14 residues. CDR3 in DNA: TGTGCCAGCAGCTTAGGGACTGGAGCTCCCGAGCAGTACTTC. It specifies CASSLGTGAPEQYF.

V usage is TRBV13 and J usage is TRBJ2-5; no reliable D call. From germline, CDR1 is PRHDT and CDR2 FYEKMQ (reference sequence). V lost 5 bases, J lost 1 base, and 2 bases lay in between. This CDR3 comprises 11 residues. The CDR3 nucleotides read TGTGCCAGCAGCCTCCAAGAGACCCAGTACTTC. Amino acids: CASSLQETQYF.

This chain uses TRBV28 with TRBJ2-1, with 9 positions matching TRBD2. With V trimmed by 3 bases and J by 2 bases, 2 bases remained unmatched. The CDR3 contains 15 residues. In germline, CDR1 is MDHEN, CDR2 SYDVKM. The CDR3 is CASSFSGGTYNEQFF. Written as DNA, the CDR3 is TGTGCCAGCAGTTTTAGCGGGGGTACCTACAATGAGCAGTTCTTC.

The genes are TRBV5-1 and TRBJ2-7; D remains ambiguous. Per germline, CDR1 SGHRS and CDR2 YFSETQ. Trimming took 0 bases from V and 2 from J, leaving 15 bases between them. This CDR3 has 16 residues. DNA for the CDR3: TGCGCCAGCAGCTTGGAGGTCCTCGGATCGACCTACGAGCAGTACTTC. It encodes CASSLEVLGSTYEQYF.

V is TRBV14 and J is TRBJ1-3; D gene ambiguous. V gave up 3 bases and J gave up 2 bases, with 11 bases separating them. The CDR3 is 15 residues long. Germline CDR1 reads SGHDN; CDR2 reads FVKESK. CDR3 residues: CASSQGVVAGNTIYF. Here the CDR3 DNA reads TGTGCCAGCAGCCAGGGAGTCGTGGCTGGAAACACCATATATTTT. Combining the CDR3 with reference TRBV14 and TRBJ1-3 gives the whole variable domain EAGVTQFPSHSVIEKGQTVTLRCDPISGHDNLYWYRRVMGKEIKFLLHFVKESKQDESGMPNNRFLAERTGGTYSTLKVQPAELEDSGVYFCASSQGVVAGNTIYFGEGSWLTVV.

The gene calls are TRBV28 and TRBJ2-7; D call uncertain. This CDR3 is built from 13 residues. The V end was cut by 5 bases, the J end by 6 bases, with 14 bases between. Germline CDR1 is MDHEN and CDR2 is SYDVKM. This chain's CDR3 is CASSTGLVGEQYF. CDR3 DNA sequence: TGTGCCAGCAGTACCGGCCTAGTAGGCGAGCAGTACTTC.

The rearrangement uses TRBV12-5 and TRBJ2-7; 11 nucleotides line up with TRBD1. The CDR3 sequence is 18 residues long. Germline lookup yields CDR1 LGHNT and CDR2 FRNRAP. The J segment lost 2 bases and the V segment lost 1 base, leaving 10 bases of the junction unmatched. The CDR3 DNA is TGTGCTAGTGGTTTGGCCAAAACTCCGGGACAGGGGGCCTACGAGCAGTACTTC. Translation gives CASGLAKTPGQGAYEQYF.